These 17 T cell receptor beta chains were all obtained from the same sample, sequenced in a study of regulatory T cells in long-lasting Graves disease. The time point denotes: persistent/refractory GD, antithyroid drugs over 5 years with positive TRAb. Generation of the TCR library employed RNA extracted from PBMCs. TCR beta libraries were built with iRepertoire HTBI primers and Arm-PCR of CDR3 regions. Each CDR3 protein gets one entry after TCRdb re-called the multiplex PCR reads with MiXCR. The data show about 310,000 distinct CDR3 sequences, 20% to 25% seen once. The specimen comprised peripheral blood mononuclear cells (PBMCs), sampled when the disease was refractory, from a patient treated with antithyroid drugs. The receptors were sampled from a female donor with Graves disease.

As for this clonotype: The junction departs from the called germline gene at one end, perhaps through a read error. The rearrangement joins TRBV11-2 to TRBJ2-5; weak D call: TRBD2 (6 bases). CDR3 length: 17 residues. Germline CDR1 is SGHAT and CDR2 is FQNNGV. The CDR3 sequence is CASSTATGEEYQETLYF. The CDR3 region has the DNA TGTGCCAGCAGCACGGCCACGGGGGAGGAGTACCAAGAGACCCTGTACTTC. Together with reference TRBV11-2 and TRBJ2-5, the CDR3 gives the full variable domain: EAGVAQSPRYKIIEKRQSVAFWCNPISGHATLYWYQQILGQGPKLLIQFQNNGVVDDSQLPKDRFSAERLKGVDSTLKIQPAKLEDSAVYLCASSTATGEEYQETLYFGPGTRLLVL.

This clonotype has ten or more counts. The gene calls are TRBV28 and TRBJ2-5, with 7 bases matching TRBD1. Germline V gene lookup returns CDR1 MDHEN and CDR2 SYDVKM. V lost 4 bases, J lost 1 base, and 6 bases stayed unmatched. The CDR3 extends over 15 amino acids. The CDR3 DNA follows: TGTGCCAGCAGTTCACGCGACAGGGTCCAAGAGACCCAGTACTTC. It yields the protein CASSSRDRVQETQYF.

This clonotype was detected ten times or more. The chain links TRBV28 to TRBJ2-2; D perhaps matches TRBD2 (5 bases). V was shortened by 6 bases and J by 0 bases, with 17 bases between the two germline ends. The CDR3 extends over 17 amino acids. The germline CDR1 and CDR2 sequences are MDHEN and SYDVKM. Here the CDR3 reads CASRDPSRASNTGELFF. The CDR3 DNA reads as TGTGCCAGCAGGGATCCGTCGCGGGCCTCGAACACCGGGGAGCTGTTTTTT.

This clonotype was detected ten times or more. The CDR3 here is CATSEGQLNSNQPQHF. As DNA, the CDR3 is TGTGCCACCAGTGAGGGACAGCTTAATAGCAATCAGCCCCAGCATTTT. The chain is built from TRBV24-1 and TRBJ1-5; 7 positions agree with TRBD1. This CDR3 region has 16 residues. From germline, CDR1 is KGHDR and CDR2 SFDVKD. The ends lost 4 bases at V and 0 bases at J; junction bases unmatched: 5.

This clonotype has a handful of counts. The V call is TRBV3-1, the J call TRBJ1-1, with 8 bases matching TRBD1. The J segment lost 1 base and the V segment lost 4 bases, leaving 14 bases of the junction unmatched. Germline V lookup: CDR1 LGHDT, CDR2 YNNKEL (reference sequence). This CDR3 region has 18 residues. CDR3 loop: CASSPVGAGGVGNTEAFF. The CDR3 DNA sequence: TGTGCCAGCAGCCCCGTAGGCGCAGGGGGCGTTGGGAACACTGAAGCTTTCTTT.

In this sample, this clonotype turned up a few times. This chain connects TRBV9 to TRBJ1-5; 8 bases fit TRBD1. The J segment lost 6 bases and the V segment lost 2 bases, leaving 19 bases of the junction unmatched. Germline V gene sequence: CDR1 SGDLS, CDR2 YYNGEE. The CDR3 runs 19 residues. The DNA for the CDR3 is TGTGCCAGCAGCGTCAGCCGGGGAGGACAGGGACCGCGATTTCAGCCCCAGCATTTT. Its protein product is CASSVSRGGQGPRFQPQHF.

The sample holds a few counts of this clonotype. The rearrangement links TRBV2 to TRBJ1-6; unclear D gene. CDR1 SNHLY and CDR2 FYNNEI come from the germline V gene. The CDR3 loop spans 16 amino acids. The ends were cut back, 7 bases at V and 9 bases at J, with 22 bases in the middle. CDR3 DNA: TGTGCCAGCAAGGCTCCGCGTGGGGAGCGAAGTTCACCCCTCCACTTT. Translation: CASKAPRGERSSPLHF.

Remarks on this clonotype: Possible read error: a much larger clone is one base away. Since the CDR3 does not end with the conserved phenylalanine or tryptophan, this likely comes from a read error. The V and J genes are TRBV5-4 and TRBJ2-7, with TRBD1 matching 10 bases. V trimming: 0 bases; J trimming: 4 bases; junction bases outside the gene matches: 7. This CDR3 spans 16 amino acids. In germline, CDR1 is SGHNT, CDR2 YYREEE (reference sequence). The CDR3: CASSLVLGTGAYEQYS. The CDR3 nucleotides are TGTGCCAGCAGCTTGGTCCTGGGGACAGGGGCTTACGAGCAGTACTCC.

This clonotype was recorded a few times. The rearrangement links TRBV5-6 to TRBJ1-1, with 8 bases fitting TRBD1. V lost 3 bases to trimming and J lost 4 bases; unmatched junction nucleotides: 14. This CDR3 has 17 amino acids. CDR1 is SGHDT and CDR2 is YYEEEE in the germline V gene. Here the CDR3 reads CASSSGTGGPGVTEAFF. The CDR3, as DNA: TGTGCCAGCAGCTCCGGGACAGGAGGGCCTGGGGTCACTGAAGCTTTCTTT.

The sample holds many counts of this clonotype. This sequence joins TRBV2 and TRBJ1-1, with D hard to call. From germline, CDR1 is SNHLY and CDR2 FYNNEI. The CDR3 runs 8 residues. Trimming pared 0 bases from V and 13 bases from J, leaving 0 bases between. The CDR3 here is CASSEAFF. CDR3 coding DNA: TGTGCCAGCAGTGAAGCTTTCTTT.

This clonotype was seen a handful of times. The genes are TRBV7-2 and TRBJ2-3; 11 nucleotides match TRBD2. Germline V gene lookup returns CDR1 SGHTA and CDR2 FQGNSA. The CDR3 consists of 15 residues. V was clipped by 7 bases and J by 5 bases; unmatched bases: 8. CDR3 coding DNA: TGTGCCAGCAAACTAGCGGGAGCGTCCGTAGATACGCAGTATTTT. Encoded protein: CASKLAGASVDTQYF.

This clonotype was detected a few times. The chain carries TRBV19 and TRBJ1-1; D is unclear. This CDR3 is 13 amino acids long. CDR1 is LNHDA and CDR2 is SQIVND in the germline V gene (reference sequence). Trimming left V 4 bases short and J 1 base short, with 7 bases between. This CDR3 is CASSKYSNTEAFF. The CDR3 DNA follows: TGTGCCAGTAGTAAGTACTCGAACACTGAAGCTTTCTTT. The full variable domain, its missing parts supplied by reference TRBV19 and TRBJ1-1, is DGGITQSPKYLFRKEGQNVTLSCEQNLNHDAMYWYRQDPGQGLRLIYYSQIVNDFQKGDIAEGYSVSREKKESFPLTVTSAQKNPTAFYLCASSKYSNTEAFFGQGTRLTVV.

This rearrangement joins TRBV20-1 to TRBJ2-7; 9 bases map to TRBD2. Unmatched junction bases numbered 5, after V lost 3 bases and J lost 2 bases. Germline assignment: CDR1 DFQATT and CDR2 SNEGSKA (reference sequence). CDR3 size: 14 residues. The CDR3 nucleotides are TGCAGTGCTAGGAAGACTAGCGGTACCTACGAGCAGTACTTC. Its protein product is CSARKTSGTYEQYF.

This clonotype turned up a few times. J is TRBJ1-5 and V is TRBV28; possible D gene TRBD1, 6 bases. Germline V gene sequence: CDR1 MDHEN, CDR2 SYDVKM. V lost 1 base to trimming and J lost 5 bases, with 9 bases between them. The CDR3 has 14 residues. CDR3 in amino acids: CASSLYRDYQPQHF. The CDR3 coding sequence is TGTGCCAGCAGTTTATACAGGGATTATCAGCCCCAGCATTTT.

This chain uses TRBV20-1 with TRBJ1-1; D not certain. This CDR3 contains 13 residues. Between the trimmed V and J ends, which lost 6 bases and 1 base, there was a span of 12 bases. Germline V CDR1 and CDR2: DFQATT, SNEGSKA (reference sequence). The CDR3 loop reads CSAALSSNTEAFF. CDR3 nucleotides: TGCAGTGCCGCGTTAAGTTCGAACACTGAAGCTTTCTTT.

In its sample, this clonotype was seen many times. The chain recombines TRBV6-1 with TRBJ1-1; 7 positions agree with TRBD1. CDR1 and CDR2 (germline): MNHNS, SASEGT. The CDR3 extends over 18 amino acids. The trim removed 4 bases at V and 2 bases at J, leaving 16 bases unmatched. CDR3 sequence reads: CASSVRQGAILLNTEAFF. In DNA, the CDR3 is TGTGCCAGCAGTGTGAGACAGGGCGCGATATTGTTAAACACTGAAGCTTTCTTT.

This clonotype was observed a handful of times. The chain employs TRBV24-1 and TRBJ2-1; D gene unclear. The CDR3 is 13 residues long. The germline V and J ends were trimmed by 5 bases and 7 bases, with 11 bases remaining between them. Germline V lookup: CDR1 KGHDR, CDR2 SFDVKD. DNA of the CDR3: TGTGCCACCAGTGCCCGGGTAGGGAATGAGCAGTTCTTC. This codes for CATSARVGNEQFF.